These 10 T cell receptor beta chains were all obtained from the same sample, sequenced in a study of shared clonotypes between healthy human individuals. Terminally differentiated effector memory CD45RA+ cells were left out of the naive CD8 fraction, which was CD45RO-negative and positively selected for CCR7. Sequencing was performed with immunoSEQ multiplex PCR; in TCRdb, only in-frame clones are kept and a portion is missing. The sample has about 2 million clones; about 95% are singletons. The specimen was naive CD8+ T cells sorted from blood. The receptors were gathered from a young man in good health.

The CDR3 nucleotides read TGCGCCAGCAGCCATCCCCTAGCGGGAGCGGATGAGCAGTTCTTC. Translation gives CASSHPLAGADEQFF. The V and J genes are TRBV4-1 and TRBJ2-1; 10 positions match TRBD2. The ends lost 3 bases at V and 8 bases at J; junction bases unmatched: 7. Germline CDR1 MGHRA, CDR2 YSYEKL. This CDR3 is built from 15 residues.

The gene calls are TRBV7-9 and TRBJ2-2; no clear D. Germline lookup yields CDR1 SEHNR and CDR2 FQNEAQ (reference sequence). The CDR3 consists of 13 residues. V lost 3 bases and J 4 bases, leaving 6 bases between the germline ends. As DNA, the CDR3 is TGTGCCAGCAGCTTTATTGCCACCGGGGAGCTGTTTTTT. It encodes CASSFIATGELFF. Using reference TRBV7-9 and TRBJ2-2 for the parts outside the CDR3, the full variable domain is DTGVSQNPRHKITKRGQNVTFRCDPISEHNRLYWYRQTLGQGPEFLTYFQNEAQLEKSRLLSDRFSAERPKGSFSTLEIQRTEQGDSAMYLCASSFIATGELFFGEGSRLTVL.

This clone was counted only a few times. The chain couples TRBV7-9 to TRBJ1-2; D uncertain. The CDR3 is 12 amino acids. The V gene lost 5 bases and the J gene lost 2 bases, with 6 bases spanning the gap. Germline CDR1 reads SEHNR; CDR2 reads FQNEAQ (reference sequence). As DNA, the CDR3 is TGTGCCAGCAGCGGTACAAACTATGGCTACACCTTC. Its protein is CASSGTNYGYTF.

With regard to this clone: This sample also contains other DNA sequences that code for the same CDR3. The chain links TRBV6-5 to TRBJ2-1; TRBD2 matches at 10 bases. Looked up from germline, CDR1 is MNHEY and CDR2 is SVGAGI. V lost 6 bases to trimming and J lost 1 base; unmatched junction nucleotides: 3. There are 15 residues in the CDR3. The CDR3 sequence is CASSSTSGSYNEQFF. The DNA for the CDR3 is TGTGCCAGCAGCTCGACTAGCGGGTCCTACAATGAGCAGTTCTTC.

In DNA, the CDR3 is TGCGCCAGCAGCCACACCGGGGCCTACGAGCAGTACTTC. Translation gives CASSHTGAYEQYF. V gene TRBV4-1 combines with J gene TRBJ2-7; perhaps TRBD2 as D (5 bases). CDR3 length: 13 amino acids. The germline V and J ends were trimmed by 3 bases and 2 bases, with 8 bases remaining between them. Germline V gene lookup returns CDR1 MGHRA and CDR2 YSYEKL.

The J gene is TRBJ2-3, the V gene TRBV9, with a tentative D call TRBD2 (5 bases). This CDR3 contains 15 residues. With 1 base removed from V and 2 bases from J, the gap between germline ends came to 11 bases. Germline values: CDR1 SGDLS, CDR2 YYNGEE. The CDR3 here is CASSVFSGNTDTQYF. The CDR3 region has the DNA TGTGCCAGCAGCGTATTTTCGGGAAACACAGATACGCAGTATTTT.

The chain is built from TRBV11-3 and TRBJ2-7; D call uncertain. The CDR3 loop spans 14 amino acids. Germline lookup yields CDR1 SGHNT and CDR2 YENEEA. V was clipped by 1 base and J by 3 bases, with 10 bases between them. CDR3 DNA sequence: TGTGCCAGCAGCTTAGGTTTTGGGGACTACGAGCAGTACTTC. It yields the protein CASSLGFGDYEQYF.

This clone was observed once. The gene calls are TRBV7-9 and TRBJ2-3, with unresolved D. Germline V CDR1 and CDR2: SEHNR, FQNEAQ (reference sequence). CDR3 length: 13 residues. V lost 1 base to trimming and J lost 4 bases, with 6 bases between them. This CDR3 is CASSLVASDTQYF. Here the CDR3 DNA reads TGTGCCAGCAGCTTAGTGGCATCAGATACGCAGTATTTT.

The J gene is TRBJ2-7, the V gene TRBV19; weak D call: TRBD1 (6 bases). In germline, CDR1 is LNHDA, CDR2 SQIVND (reference sequence). V was shortened by 6 bases and J by 3 bases, with 21 bases between the two germline ends. The length of the CDR3 is 16 residues. Here the CDR3 DNA reads TGTGCCAGTAGAAACGGGGCAGGGGAACTCGGCTACGAGCAGTACTTC. Translation: CASRNGAGELGYEQYF. The whole variable domain, remainder taken from reference TRBV19 and TRBJ2-7, is DGGITQSPKYLFRKEGQNVTLSCEQNLNHDAMYWYRQDPGQGLRLIYYSQIVNDFQKGDIAEGYSVSREKKESFPLTVTSAQKNPTAFYLCASRNGAGELGYEQYFGPGTRLTVT.

This chain connects TRBV27 to TRBJ2-2; D may match TRBD1 or TRBD2 (5 bases each). The V gene's germline CDR1 is MNHEY and CDR2 SMNVEV (reference sequence). V was pared by 3 bases and J by 4 bases, with 15 bases between. The CDR3 has 16 amino acids. In DNA form, the CDR3 reads TGTGCCAGCAGTTTCCTCTCCGGGACGACCACCGGGGAGCTGTTTTTT. Protein sequence: CASSFLSGTTTGELFF.